Listed below are T cell receptor beta chains from one sample, sequenced in a study of response to subunit inactivated influenza vaccine. TCRdb reanalysed the RT-PCR reads using MiXCR and keeps one entry per CDR3 protein. The table has under 200,000 distinct CDR3 sequences, 11% seen once; the top ten hold roughly 12%. This material consisted of non-naive T cells sorted from PBMCs, taken 45 days after vaccination. These receptors all stem from a middle-aged man who received an inactivated influenza vaccine. The CDR3 runs from the conserved cysteine through the conserved F or W. Fields, in order: CDR3 protein, V gene, J gene.

CASSYALAGVDEQYF	TRBV6-5	TRBJ2-7
CASSLSTSGSYEQYF	TRBV27	TRBJ2-7
CASSPTELAGKETQYF	TRBV7-8	TRBJ2-5
CASSFLGGAEQYF	TRBV7-9	TRBJ2-7
CASSPAGPTNEKLFF	TRBV12-3/TRBV12-4	TRBJ1-4
CSARSGTGPSGYTF	TRBV20-1	TRBJ1-2
CASSQLQGPNQPQHF	TRBV4-2	TRBJ1-5
CASSPERVTQYF	TRBV7-2	TRBJ2-3
CTGWTDQETQYF	TRBV20-1	TRBJ2-5
CASSQELGASGGHEQFF	TRBV4-3	TRBJ2-1
CASSRRIAGTRYNEQFF	TRBV5-8	TRBJ2-1
CASSVRTGAVEQYF	TRBV5-6	TRBJ2-7
CASSTRTSGFYNEQFF	TRBV28	TRBJ2-1
CASSPLWAGTEAFF	TRBV6-2/TRBV6-3	TRBJ1-1
CATSRHHKTRGNEQFF	TRBV15	TRBJ2-1
CASSLDRIYGYTF	TRBV5-6	TRBJ1-2